Below are 15 T cell receptor beta chains sequenced from a single sample in a study of control samples from healthy donors and cancer patients. The table came from immunoSEQ multiplex PCR; TCRdb's copy has only in-frame clones and leaves some out. The sample contains about 140,000 clones, around 94% of which appear only once. Sequencing used blood. These receptors originate from a man between 40 and 49 years old in good health.

The chain employs TRBV2 and TRBJ1-5; D perhaps matches TRBD1 (5 bases). Germline-derived CDR1 and CDR2 are SNHLY and FYNNEI. Between the trimmed V and J ends, which lost 3 bases and 3 bases, there was a span of 12 bases. The CDR3 has 15 amino acids. Here the CDR3 reads CASSERAGSNQPQHF. In DNA form, the CDR3 reads TGTGCCAGCAGTGAGAGGGCAGGGTCCAATCAGCCCCAGCATTTT.

This sequence joins TRBV25-1 and TRBJ1-4; no reliable D call. CDR1 MGHDK and CDR2 SYGVNS come from the germline V gene. Trimming removed 1 base from V and 4 bases from J, with 13 bases in between. The CDR3 is 16 amino acids. The CDR3 is CASSESPPADNEKLFF. The CDR3 nucleotides read TGTGCCAGCAGTGAATCCCCGCCGGCAGATAATGAAAAACTGTTTTTT.

The chain has TRBV5-1 and TRBJ1-1; the D is unclear. V lost 0 bases, J lost 1 base, and 16 bases lay in between. CDR1 is SGHRS, CDR2 YFSETQ, per germline. The CDR3 runs to 17 residues. CDR3 protein: CASSLVGFGSSNTEAFF. The CDR3, as DNA: TGCGCCAGCAGCTTGGTCGGGTTCGGCAGCTCGAACACTGAAGCTTTCTTT.

V and J are TRBV7-2 and TRBJ2-1, with 7 bases matching TRBD2. V lost 0 bases and J lost 2; bases outside the gene matches: 1. The CDR3 is 15 amino acids. Germline CDR1 and CDR2: SGHTA and FQGNSA. CDR3 residues: CASSLAGGPYNEQFF. The CDR3 nucleotides are TGTGCCAGCAGCTTAGCGGGAGGGCCCTACAATGAGCAGTTCTTC.

This clone was seen a single time. This chain links TRBV5-6 with TRBJ2-7; unclear D gene. CDR1 is SGHDT, CDR2 YYEEEE, per germline. Trimming cost V 2 bases and J 0 bases, with 9 bases left between them. CDR3 length: 14 residues. The DNA for the CDR3 is TGTGCCAGCAGCTTCTACTCAAGCTCCTACGAGCAGTACTTC. This gives the protein CASSFYSSSYEQYF.

The V call is TRBV7-9, the J call TRBJ2-1; D remains unclear. Germline values: CDR1 SEHNR, CDR2 FQNEAQ (reference sequence). The CDR3 has 13 amino acids. Deletions cut 5 bases from V and 6 bases from J, with 11 bases between. The CDR3 coding sequence is TGTGCCAGCAGCCCGATCTATGCCAATGAGCAGTTCTTC. This sequence encodes CASSPIYANEQFF.

The chain recombines TRBV27 with TRBJ1-2, with D uncertain. Trimming shortened V by 5 bases and J by 5 bases, and 15 bases separated the two germline ends. The CDR3 has 14 amino acids. Germline V gives CDR1 MNHEY, CDR2 SMNVEV (reference sequence). CDR3 amino acids: CASSPFLGIYGYTF. The CDR3 DNA is TGTGCCAGCAGTCCTTTTCTCGGGATTTATGGCTACACCTTC.

This clone appeared once. The gene calls are TRBV7-9 and TRBJ2-7; tentative D call: TRBD2 (6 bases). Germline V CDR1 and CDR2: SEHNR, FQNEAQ (reference sequence). The CDR3 loop spans 17 amino acids. V shed 1 base and J shed 0 bases, with 16 bases lying between them. CDR3 sequence reads: CASSLGYGGLSSYEQYF. For the CDR3, the DNA is TGTGCCAGCAGCTTAGGCTACGGGGGACTGAGCTCCTACGAGCAGTACTTC.

The chain has TRBV5-6 and TRBJ2-2; 8 bases align to TRBD2. The trim removed 3 bases at V and 5 bases at J, leaving 0 bases unmatched. This CDR3 region has 13 residues. In germline, CDR1 is SGHDT, CDR2 YYEEEE. CDR3 loop: CASSSGGTGELFF. The CDR3 coding sequence is TGTGCCAGCAGCTCGGGGGGGACCGGGGAGCTGTTTTTT.

The chain uses TRBV5-5 and TRBJ1-1; D remains ambiguous. Trimming left V 2 bases short and J 4 bases short, with 9 bases between. Per germline, CDR1 SGHKS and CDR2 YYEKEE (reference sequence). This CDR3 has 13 amino acids. The chain's CDR3 is CASSFLVGTEAFF. The CDR3 coding sequence is TGTGCCAGCAGCTTTCTTGTCGGCACTGAAGCTTTCTTT.

The chain joins TRBV27 to TRBJ2-2; a possible D gene is TRBD2 (6 bases). From germline, CDR1 is MNHEY and CDR2 SMNVEV (reference sequence). The CDR3 is made up of 14 amino acids. V gave up 10 bases and J gave up 3 bases, with 15 bases separating them. For the CDR3, the DNA is TGTGCCACCAGGAGGGGTTCCTACACCGGGGAGCTGTTTTTT. Its protein product is CATRRGSYTGELFF.

The rearrangement uses TRBV5-6 and TRBJ2-7; 10 bases line up with TRBD1. The CDR3 extends over 14 amino acids. The ends lost 4 bases at V and 6 bases at J; junction bases unmatched: 7. Looked up from germline, CDR1 is SGHDT and CDR2 is YYEEEE. CDR3 loop: CASSAGQGTSEQYF. Written as DNA, the CDR3 is TGTGCCAGCAGCGCGGGACAGGGGACCTCCGAGCAGTACTTC. The variable domain in full, completed from reference TRBV5-6 and TRBJ2-7, reads DAGVTQSPTHLIKTRGQQVTLRCSPKSGHDTVSWYQQALGQGPQFIFQYYEEEERQRGNFPDRFSGHQFPNYSSELNVNALLLGDSALYLCASSAGQGTSEQYFGPGTRLTVT.

This chain joins TRBV7-6 and TRBJ1-1, with TRBD1 identical over 7 bases. Germline CDR1 SGHVS, CDR2 FNYEAQ. This CDR3 is 12 amino acids long. With V trimmed by 4 bases and J by 8 bases, 4 bases remained unmatched. The CDR3 nucleotides read TGTGCCAGCAGCTCGACAGGGCAGGAAGCTTTCTTT. Its translation: CASSSTGQEAFF. The full variable domain, rest sourced from reference TRBV7-6 and TRBJ1-1, is GAGVSQSPRYKVTKRGQDVALRCDPISGHVSLYWYRQALGQGPEFLTYFNYEAQQDKSGLPNDRFSAERPEGSISTLTIQRTEQRDSAMYRCASSSTGQEAFFGQGTRLTVV.

The chain recombines TRBV10-2 with TRBJ2-5; 10 bases align to TRBD2. The length of the CDR3 is 14 residues. Trimming took 5 bases from V and 5 from J; bases not matched to a gene: 5. Per germline, CDR1 WSHSY and CDR2 SAAADI. DNA for the CDR3: TGCGCCAGCAGTCCTACAGCGGGAGGGGAGACCCAGTACTTC. Protein sequence: CASSPTAGGETQYF.

The chain combines TRBV7-9 with TRBJ1-5, with 8 nucleotides matching TRBD1. Per germline, CDR1 SEHNR and CDR2 FQNEAQ (reference sequence). V lost 2 bases, J lost 0 bases, and 9 bases stayed unmatched. This CDR3 spans 18 amino acids. The CDR3 sequence: CASSLSPGGGGSNQPQHF. Here the CDR3 DNA reads TGTGCCAGCAGCTTATCCCCAGGGGGCGGGGGTAGCAATCAGCCCCAGCATTTT.